Listed below are T cell receptor beta chains from one sample, sequenced in a study of cytomegalovirus exposure and HLA in healthy donors. Here immunoSEQ multiplex PCR was the method, and the copy in TCRdb shows in-frame clones only, minus some. This sample has some 120,000 clones, with over 15% found just once. Sequenced sample: PBMCs. The receptors were gathered from a woman aged 18-30 years in good health and CMV-seronegative. The CDR3 runs from the conserved cysteine through the conserved F or W. The D gene is left open where the match is weak. Clone size appears in some rows only: once, few, many, or a class for an expanded clone.

j_call,clone_size,d_call,v_call,cdr3_aa,cdr3_nt
TRBJ1-5,few,-,TRBV10-1,CASSEGQNQPQHF,TGCGCCAGCAGTGAGGGACAGAATCAGCCCCAGCATTTT
TRBJ2-1,few,-,TRBV13,CASSLKGAYNEQFF,TGTGCCAGCAGCTTAAAGGGGGCCTACAATGAGCAGTTCTTC
TRBJ2-1,few,-,TRBV4-3,CASSQDMTIYYNEQFF,TGCGCCAGCAGCCAAGATATGACTATCTATTACAATGAGCAGTTCTTC
TRBJ2-7,few,TRBD2,TRBV9,CASSASSGGTTYEQYF,TGTGCCAGCAGCGCTTCAAGCGGGGGGACTACCTACGAGCAGTACTTC
TRBJ2-1,-,TRBD2,TRBV5-1,CASSLPAGLAYNEQFF,TGCGCCAGCAGCTTACCAGCGGGACTAGCCTACAATGAGCAGTTCTTC
TRBJ2-1,few,-,TRBV9,CASSGTRGEQFF,TGTGCCAGCAGCGGAACAAGGGGTGAGCAGTTCTTC
TRBJ2-1,few,-,TRBV6-5,CATSTTDSYNEQFF,TGTGCCACCTCCACGACAGACTCCTACAATGAGCAGTTCTTC
TRBJ1-2,-,-,TRBV30,CAWSVLPTGTQTFDYGYTF,TGTGCCTGGAGTGTACTTCCCACCGGGACACAAACCTTTGACTATGGCTACACCTTC
TRBJ2-7,few,-,TRBV19,CASSTRDSHYEQYF,TGTGCCAGTAGTACGCGGGACAGCCACTACGAGCAGTACTTC
TRBJ2-1,few,TRBD2,TRBV2,CASSELAGNRNEQFF,TGTGCCAGCAGTGAACTAGCGGGAAATCGTAATGAGCAGTTCTTC
TRBJ2-5,few,TRBD1,TRBV29-1,CSVVRTGRETQYF,TGCAGCGTTGTAAGGACAGGCCGAGAGACCCAGTACTTC
TRBJ2-5,-,-,TRBV10-3,CAISLTAQETQYF,TGTGCCATCAGCCTGACAGCACAAGAGACCCAGTACTTC
TRBJ2-7,few,TRBD1,TRBV29-1,CSATGGRYEQYF,TGCAGCGCAACAGGGGGCCGATACGAGCAGTACTTC
TRBJ1-5,few,TRBD1,TRBV2,CASRGQGVQPQHF,TGTGCCAGCAGGGGACAGGGGGTCCAGCCCCAGCATTTT
TRBJ1-5,-,TRBD1,TRBV2,CASSEDRGDQPQHF,TGTGCCAGCAGCGAGGACAGGGGGGATCAGCCCCAGCATTTT
TRBJ2-7,-,TRBD2,TRBV6-5,CASSRGGANEQYF,TGTGCCAGCAGCCGGGGAGGGGCCAACGAGCAGTACTTC
TRBJ1-1,-,-,TRBV5-6,CASSTQGLNTEAFF,TGTGCCAGCAGCACGCAGGGGCTGAACACTGAAGCTTTCTTT
TRBJ1-2,few,-,TRBV6-5,CASSRDKSRYGYTF,TGTGCCAGCAGTCGGGACAAATCTCGTTATGGCTACACCTTC
TRBJ2-3,few,-,TRBV29-1,CSVAGGQASTDTQYF,TGCAGCGTTGCGGGGGGACAGGCCAGCACAGATACGCAGTATTTT
TRBJ2-3,-,-,TRBV27,CASSSAADTQYF,TGTGCCAGCAGTTCGGCGGCAGATACGCAGTATTTT
TRBJ1-6,few,-,TRBV9,CASSGGQDSYNSPLHF,TGTGCCAGCAGCGGGGGGCAGGACTCCTATAATTCACCCCTCCACTTT
TRBJ1-1,-,-,TRBV7-3,CASSSGMNTEAFF,TGTGCCAGCAGCTCAGGGATGAACACTGAAGCTTTCTTT
TRBJ2-2,-,TRBD2,TRBV28,CASSLRGLAANTGELFF,TGTGCCAGCAGTTTACGTGGACTAGCGGCGAACACCGGGGAGCTGTTTTTT
TRBJ1-4,few,TRBD1,TRBV7-8,CASSLRTGGLNEKLFF,TGTGCCAGCAGCTTAAGGACAGGGGGCTTAAATGAAAAACTGTTTTTT
TRBJ2-1,many,TRBD2,TRBV10-1,CASSALLAGDNEQFF,TGCGCCAGCAGTGCACTACTAGCGGGAGACAATGAGCAGTTCTTC
TRBJ2-2,few,-,TRBV6-6,CASSPNGIGNTGELFF,TGTGCCAGCAGTCCAAACGGGATAGGGAACACCGGGGAGCTGTTTTTT
TRBJ1-1,-,TRBD1,TRBV10-3,CAIRLQGATEAFF,TGTGCCATCAGACTACAGGGGGCAACTGAAGCTTTCTTT
TRBJ2-7,many,TRBD2,TRBV7-2,CASSLGLAAYEQYF,TGTGCCAGCAGCTTAGGACTAGCGGCCTACGAGCAGTACTTC
TRBJ2-5,-,TRBD2,TRBV7-9,CASSLALAGGETQYF,TGTGCCAGCAGCTTAGCGCTTGCGGGAGGGGAGACCCAGTACTTC
TRBJ2-5,-,-,TRBV7-3,CASSPSGGGTSETQYF,TGTGCCAGCAGCCCCTCGGGAGGGGGCACATCGGAGACCCAGTACTTC
TRBJ2-2,-,TRBD2,TRBV2,CASSEILSSGGLTNTGELFF,TGTGCCAGCAGTGAAATACTGTCTAGCGGGGGCCTGACGAACACCGGGGAGCTGTTTTTT
TRBJ1-1,-,-,TRBV19,CASSLSTEAFF,TGTGCCAGTAGCCTATCCACTGAAGCTTTCTTT
TRBJ2-7,-,-,TRBV5-1,CASSLGTGYEQYF,TGCGCCAGCAGCTTGGGAACAGGGTACGAGCAGTACTTC
TRBJ2-2,-,-,TRBV13,CASNQGGTGELFF,TGTGCCAGCAACCAAGGGGGCACCGGGGAGCTGTTTTTT
TRBJ2-7,-,-,TRBV5-1,CASSLDDRTKLYEQYF,TGCGCCAGCAGCTTGGACGACAGGACAAAGCTATACGAGCAGTACTTC
TRBJ2-7,once,TRBD1,TRBV27,CASSLRQGYEQYF,TGTGCCAGCAGTTTAAGACAGGGTTACGAGCAGTACTTC
TRBJ2-1,few,-,TRBV5-1,CASSPDSRNEQFF,TGCGCCAGCAGCCCGGACAGCCGTAATGAGCAGTTCTTC
TRBJ2-1,-,TRBD2,TRBV4-1,CASSHPRGLAGGLYNEQFF,TGCGCCAGCAGCCACCCCCGGGGACTAGCGGGGGGACTTTACAATGAGCAGTTCTTC
TRBJ1-5,few,-,TRBV9,CASSVSSNQPQHF,TGTGCCAGCAGCGTCAGTAGCAATCAGCCCCAGCATTTT
TRBJ2-1,-,TRBD2,TRBV29-1,CSVVSGSRNEQFF,TGCAGCGTTGTTAGCGGGAGTCGCAATGAGCAGTTCTTC
TRBJ2-7,-,TRBD2,TRBV4-1,CASSQVHMGLARDEQYF,TGCGCCAGCAGCCAAGTTCATATGGGACTAGCGAGGGACGAGCAGTACTTC